The rows below give T cell receptor beta chains drawn from one sample of a study of blood T cell repertoires in COVID-19. Profiled with immunoSEQ multiplex PCR; TCRdb holds only in-frame clones, not every one. Among approximately 380,000 clones listed, around 85% were seen once. The sequenced sample was peripheral blood. The receptors shown here come from a woman under 30 with acute or convalescent COVID-19. Each CDR3 is given with its conserved first and last residue. The order of the fields is V gene, CDR3 protein.

TRBV2 | CASSGQGVYEKLFF
TRBV6-5 | CASRPGTSEKKQYF
TRBV6-1 | CASREGFAYTEAFF
TRBV19 | CASSIDRGGNQPQHF
TRBV19 | CASSISGPAGYGYTF
TRBV7-6 | CASSTSGGHSYEQYF
TRBV7-9 | CASSVPDSESMNTEAFF
TRBV6-4 | CASAEQGDTEAFF
TRBV19 | CASSISSGANVLTF
TRBV5-6 | CASRGTGRNSPLHF
TRBV12-3/TRBV12-4 | CASNGQGFGYTF
TRBV19 | CASTLQGGITEAFF
TRBV7-9 | CASSLSGTGAETQYF
TRBV4-2 | CASSQSSLQGAIYEAFF
TRBV24-1 | CATSEGGMGGQETQYF
TRBV2 | CASSDRASGSYEQYF
TRBV9 | CASSVGSEGANEQFF
TRBV10-3 | CAISPTGESYEQYF
TRBV28 | CASSLRQGIDTQYF
TRBV7-9 | CASSSIGDTEAFF
TRBV5-1 | CASSLARGGNSPLHF
TRBV29-1 | CSVGLGQDYGYTF
TRBV7-2 | CASRGGRYNSPLHF
TRBV1 | CTSSQEIAGYPYNEQFF
TRBV12-5 | CASGNLAGEQYF
TRBV7-3 | CASSLSTDTEAFF
TRBV24-1 | CATSDLPATGAGSNTEAFF
TRBV2 | CASSPGFDYYGYTF
TRBV11-1 | CASSSGLVGEQYF
TRBV5-1 | CASSLDPGQTYEQYF
TRBV3-1/TRBV3-2 | CASSQGWTGPDTQYF
TRBV5-1 | CASSLETSGYEQYF
TRBV9 | CASSVGADSYNEQFF
TRBV5-4 | CASSKALAGQGADTQYF
TRBV4-2 | CASSQGLAGDEQYF
TRBV18 | CASSPRGAGGTNEKLFF
TRBV6-1 | CASSEARRQNNSPLHF
TRBV5-5 | CASSLVGRQEVNTEAFF
TRBV6-6 | CASAGGNYNSPLHF
TRBV24-1 | CATSGRGEAFF
TRBV15 | CATSRGTDYGYTF